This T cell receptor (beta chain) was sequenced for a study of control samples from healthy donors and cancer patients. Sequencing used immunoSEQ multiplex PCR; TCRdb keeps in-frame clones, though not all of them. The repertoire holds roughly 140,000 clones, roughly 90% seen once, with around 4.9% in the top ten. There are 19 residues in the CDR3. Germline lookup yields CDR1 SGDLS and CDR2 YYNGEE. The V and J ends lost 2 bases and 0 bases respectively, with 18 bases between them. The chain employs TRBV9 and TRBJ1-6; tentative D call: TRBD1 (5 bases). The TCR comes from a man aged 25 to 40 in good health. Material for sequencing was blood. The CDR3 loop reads CASSVNARDPSSYNSPLHF. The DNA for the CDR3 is TGTGCCAGCAGCGTCAATGCCCGGGACCCGAGCTCCTATAATTCACCCCTCCACTTT.